This passage covers 27 T cell receptor beta chains from one sample sequenced in a study of cytomegalovirus exposure and HLA in healthy donors (dated by TCRdb to the late 2010s). Library construction relied on the immunoSEQ multiplex PCR assay. The multiplex PCR relied on a mix of 60 forward primers for TCR Vbeta segments and 13 reverse primers for TCR Jbeta segments. Entries here come from immuneACCESS through TCRdb and include only in-frame sequences with V and J called. Some clones fail to appear in such tables; in the studies checked, an unresolved V gene covers under half of the shortfall, and the cause of the remainder is unknown. This sample gives around 55,000 clones in total; 65% to 85% of them show up just once. The ten largest clones take up around 2.5% of the sample. Sequenced sample: PBMCs. The receptors were gathered from a female donor in good health and CMV-seronegative.

This clone is a singleton in its sample. The chain carries TRBV30 and TRBJ1-1; TRBD1 agrees at 8 bases. Trimming cost V 3 bases and J 4 bases; bases outside gene matches: 7. Germline V gene sequence: CDR1 GTSNPN, CDR2 SVGIG (reference sequence). CDR3 length: 14 amino acids. CDR3 loop: CAWSLTGAATEAFF. The DNA of the CDR3 is TGTGCCTGGAGCTTGACAGGGGCGGCCACTGAAGCTTTCTTT.

The chain joins TRBV6-5 to TRBJ1-2; D not resolved. V was cut by 5 bases and J by 4 bases, with 8 bases left in between. The CDR3 is 12 residues long. Germline-derived CDR1 and CDR2 are MNHEY and SVGAGI. CDR3 coding DNA: TGTGCCAGCAGTCCCCGCGGCTATGGCTACACCTTC. Translating gives CASSPRGYGYTF.

The chain uses TRBV28 and TRBJ2-7, with D maybe TRBD2 (6 bases). V shed 2 bases and J shed 2 bases, with 10 bases lying between them. Germline V gives CDR1 MDHEN, CDR2 SYDVKM. CDR3 length: 14 residues. In DNA form, the CDR3 reads TGTGCCAGCAGTTTAGGCGGGAACCCCTACGAGCAGTACTTC. Encoded protein: CASSLGGNPYEQYF.

Points on this clone: This is likely a read error, given that the CDR3 carries no conserved phenylalanine or tryptophan at its end. The chain links TRBV5-6 to TRBJ1-5; no reliable D call. The CDR3 covers 14 residues. The germline CDR1 and CDR2 sequences are SGHDT and YYEEEE. V gave up 3 bases and J gave up 5 bases, with 12 bases separating them. CDR3 in amino acids: CASSSAGSYQPQHV. In DNA, the CDR3 is TGTGCCAGCAGCTCGGCAGGCAGCTATCAGCCCCAGCATGTT.

This sequence joins TRBV6-1 and TRBJ2-5, with 7 nucleotides matching TRBD2. Per germline, CDR1 MNHNS and CDR2 SASEGT. Trimming took 7 bases from V and 4 from J; bases not matched to a gene: 12. This CDR3 contains 15 residues. The CDR3, as DNA: TGTGCCAGCAAACGCGGGGAGGGCGAATCAGAGACCCAGTACTTC. Translated, it gives CASKRGEGESETQYF.

This chain connects TRBV30 to TRBJ1-1; 7 bases align to TRBD1. Germline V gives CDR1 GTSNPN, CDR2 SVGIG (reference sequence). CDR3 size: 15 residues. The trim removed 6 bases at V and 3 bases at J, leaving 13 bases unmatched. For the CDR3, the DNA is TGTGCCTGCCCGGGACAGTCTTCGGGGGACACTGAAGCTTTCTTT. This codes for CACPGQSSGDTEAFF. Combining the CDR3 with reference TRBV30 and TRBJ1-1 gives the whole variable domain SQTIHQWPATLVQPVGSPLSLECTVEGTSNPNLYWYRQAAGRGLQLLFYSVGIGQISSEVPQNLSASRPQDRQFILSSKKLLLSDSGFYLCACPGQSSGDTEAFFGQGTRLTVV.

The chain carries TRBV7-8 and TRBJ2-7; the D gene is possibly TRBD1 (7 bases). This CDR3 comprises 15 residues. V dropped 5 bases and J dropped 3 bases, with 17 bases sitting between them. CDR1 SGHVS and CDR2 FQNEAQ come from the germline V gene. CDR3 residues: CASSPVAGGSYEQYF. The DNA for the CDR3 is TGTGCCAGCAGCCCAGTGGCAGGGGGGAGCTACGAGCAGTACTTC.

This rearrangement joins TRBV25-1 to TRBJ2-7; TRBD2 might be the D (5 bases). Trimming left V 4 bases short and J 3 bases short, with 22 bases between. This CDR3 has 17 amino acids. From germline, CDR1 is MGHDK and CDR2 SYGVNS. This CDR3 is CASSALSFSTGFYEQYF. CDR3 in DNA: TGTGCCAGCAGTGCCCTCTCCTTTTCTACGGGGTTCTACGAGCAGTACTTC.

The chain is built from TRBV5-5 and TRBJ1-2; 9 bases are a match to TRBD1. Germline trimming cut 0 bases from V and 3 bases from J; bases unmatched to any gene: 12. CDR1 SGHKS and CDR2 YYEKEE come from the germline V gene (reference sequence). The CDR3 has 18 residues. The CDR3 DNA follows: TGTGCCAGCAGCTTGGAAGTATTCGGGACAGGGTATGACTATGGCTACACCTTC. This gives the protein CASSLEVFGTGYDYGYTF.

The chain carries TRBV7-9 and TRBJ2-2; TRBD1 aligns across 7 bases. The CDR3 is 15 amino acids. Germline CDR1 reads SEHNR; CDR2 reads FQNEAQ (reference sequence). J gave up 2 bases and V 2 bases, and 2 bases lay outside the gene matches. As DNA, the CDR3 is TGTGCCAGCAGCTTACGACAGGGAAACACCGGGGAGCTGTTTTTT. It is translated as CASSLRQGNTGELFF.

In the case of this clone: Distinct nucleotide sequences in the sample also encode this CDR3. The chain has TRBV10-3 and TRBJ1-4, with 8 nucleotides matching TRBD1. Germline V gene lookup returns CDR1 ENHRY and CDR2 SYGVKD. The CDR3 totals 24 residues. Losses at the gene ends were 6 bases for V and 5 bases for J; bases not matched to a gene: 35. The CDR3 loop is CAISDAEYSVLRIGQGHLNEKLFF. CDR3 DNA: TGTGCCATCAGCGATGCCGAGTATTCTGTACTCCGAATAGGACAGGGCCATTTGAATGAAAAACTGTTTTTT.

V gene TRBV9 combines with J gene TRBJ2-1, with TRBD2 matching over 7 bases. With V trimmed by 2 bases and J by 2 bases, 4 bases remained unmatched. The CDR3 contains 15 residues. CDR1 and CDR2 from the germline V gene are SGDLS and YYNGEE. CDR3 sequence reads: CASSVDGGTYNEQFF. CDR3 bases: TGTGCCAGCAGCGTCGACGGGGGGACCTACAATGAGCAGTTCTTC.

On this clone itself: Relative to the germline gene, one junction end is altered; a read error may explain this. This same CDR3 is encoded by further DNA sequences in the sample. The chain couples TRBV6-5 to TRBJ1-6; maybe TRBD1 (6 bases). The CDR3 contains 15 residues. Germline V gives CDR1 MNHEY, CDR2 SVGAGI. CDR3 sequence reads: CASSYSGVVNSPLHF. In DNA, the CDR3 is TGTGCCAGCAGTTATTCAGGGGTCGTTAATTCCCCCCTCCACTTT.

The chain carries TRBV7-9 and TRBJ1-3; the D gene is possibly TRBD1 (6 bases). This CDR3 region has 16 residues. Germline CDR1 SEHNR, CDR2 FQNEAQ (reference sequence). Trimming left V 4 bases short and J 2 bases short, with 15 bases between. CDR3 bases: TGTGCCAGCAGCTGGGGGGGCCGGGTTCCTGGAAACACCATATATTTT. This translates into CASSWGGRVPGNTIYF.

As regards this clone: The same CDR3 can be traced to other DNA sequences in this sample. The chain carries TRBV6-5 and TRBJ1-6, with D uncertain. Deletions cut 5 bases from V and 10 bases from J, with 9 bases between. The CDR3 consists of 12 residues. Germline values: CDR1 MNHEY, CDR2 SVGAGI. The CDR3 region is CASSPFLSPLHF. The DNA for the CDR3 is TGTGCCAGCAGTCCCTTCCTCTCACCCCTCCACTTT.

The chain combines TRBV25-1 with TRBJ2-5, with 7 bases identical to TRBD2. The CDR3 has 15 residues. J was trimmed by 5 bases and V by 1 base; bases with no gene match: 7. Germline V gene data show CDR1 as MGHDK and CDR2 as SYGVNS. CDR3: CASSEFGAGVETQYF. The CDR3 region has the DNA TGTGCCAGCAGTGAATTTGGGGCGGGAGTGGAGACCCAGTACTTC. Full variable domain (missing parts from reference TRBV25-1 and TRBJ2-5): EADIYQTPRYLVIGTGKKITLECSQTMGHDKMYWYQQDPGMELHLIHYSYGVNSTEKGDLSSESTVSRIRTEHFPLTLESARPSHTSQYLCASSEFGAGVETQYFGPGTRLLVL.

V is TRBV19 and J is TRBJ1-5, with TRBD1 identical over 8 bases. This CDR3 has 14 residues. V was clipped by 5 bases and J by 6 bases; unmatched bases: 6. The germline gives CDR1 LNHDA, CDR2 SQIVND (reference sequence). The CDR3 DNA is TGTGCCAGTAGTGCCGGACAGGGAGGTCAGCCCCAGCATTTT. Protein product: CASSAGQGGQPQHF.

V is TRBV2 and J is TRBJ2-3, with D maybe TRBD2 (5 bases). The CDR3 is 18 residues long. V shed 4 bases and J shed 4 bases, with 24 bases lying between them. Germline V CDR1 and CDR2: SNHLY, FYNNEI. This chain's CDR3 is CASSVRNRVGDGADTQYF. The CDR3 coding sequence is TGTGCCAGCAGTGTTAGAAACCGGGTGGGAGACGGCGCAGATACGCAGTATTTT.

V gene TRBV28 combines with J gene TRBJ2-4; D is ambiguous. In germline, CDR1 is MDHEN, CDR2 SYDVKM. The length of the CDR3 is 14 residues. Trimming pared 4 bases from V and 3 bases from J, leaving 10 bases between. The CDR3 spells CASSSQQIKNIQYF. CDR3 bases: TGTGCCAGCAGTTCACAGCAAATCAAAAACATTCAGTACTTC.

This sequence joins TRBV30 and TRBJ2-7, with D possibly being TRBD1 (6 bases). In germline, CDR1 is GTSNPN, CDR2 SVGIG (reference sequence). The CDR3 sequence is 15 residues long. V was cut by 0 bases and J by 0 bases, with 12 bases left in between. Written as DNA, the CDR3 is TGTGCCTGGAGTGTACGGGACACCAGCTCCTACGAGCAGTACTTC. It codes for CAWSVRDTSSYEQYF.

This chain joins TRBV7-6 and TRBJ1-1; perhaps TRBD1 as D (5 bases). The length of the CDR3 is 17 residues. Germline CDR1 SGHVS, CDR2 FNYEAQ. V gave up 5 bases and J gave up 0 bases, with 19 bases separating them. The CDR3 coding sequence is TGTGCCAGCAGCCTATCGACAGTGTTATTCGTGAACACTGAAGCTTTCTTT. This encodes CASSLSTVLFVNTEAFF.

This clone was observed a single time. The rearrangement joins TRBV27 to TRBJ2-5; D perhaps matches TRBD2 (6 bases). CDR1 is MNHEY and CDR2 is SMNVEV in the germline V gene (reference sequence). This CDR3 has 14 amino acids. V lost 2 bases to trimming and J lost 7 bases, with 14 bases between them. The CDR3 region is CASSLIPQGGTQYF. CDR3 nucleotides: TGTGCCAGCAGTTTAATCCCTCAGGGAGGGACCCAGTACTTC.

The CDR3 DNA is TGCGCCAGCAACAGCCCCCTGTCCGGACTAGCGAACTACGAGCAGTACTTC. It encodes CASNSPLSGLANYEQYF. The chain uses TRBV5-1 and TRBJ2-7; 9 bases align to TRBD2. The ends lost 6 bases at V and 3 bases at J; junction bases unmatched: 16. The germline CDR1 and CDR2 sequences are SGHRS and YFSETQ. The CDR3 extends over 17 amino acids.

CDR3 in DNA: TGCGCCAGCAGCCAAGAAGCACAGGCAAACTATGGCTACACCTTC. Its protein product is CASSQEAQANYGYTF. This rearrangement joins TRBV4-1 to TRBJ1-2; weak D call: TRBD1 (5 bases). Trimming cost V 0 bases and J 2 bases, with 10 bases left between them. From germline, CDR1 is MGHRA and CDR2 YSYEKL. This CDR3 contains 15 residues.

In this sample, this clone turned up once. The V call is TRBV5-1, the J call TRBJ2-7; D perhaps matches TRBD2 (6 bases). V dropped 0 bases and J dropped 0 bases, with 7 bases sitting between them. This CDR3 has 14 amino acids. Germline assignment: CDR1 SGHRS and CDR2 YFSETQ. Written as DNA, the CDR3 is TGCGCCAGCAGCTTGGGGGGGGACTCCTACGAGCAGTACTTC. Protein sequence: CASSLGGDSYEQYF.

The genes are TRBV25-1 and TRBJ1-1; unclear D gene. Between the trimmed V and J ends, which lost 6 bases and 1 base, there was a span of 9 bases. CDR1 is MGHDK and CDR2 is SYGVNS in the germline V gene. This CDR3 is built from 13 residues. In DNA form, the CDR3 reads TGTGCCAGCAGCGTTACACCGAACACTGAAGCTTTCTTT. This encodes CASSVTPNTEAFF.

J is TRBJ2-5 and V is TRBV5-5, with D maybe TRBD1 (5 bases). CDR1 is SGHKS, CDR2 YYEKEE, per germline (reference sequence). The CDR3 runs to 15 residues. The V end lost 5 bases, the J end lost 3 bases, and 17 bases lay between the germline ends. The DNA of the CDR3 is TGTGCCAGCAGAGAATCCCTTGCAGGGAAAGAGACCCAGTACTTC. Protein sequence: CASRESLAGKETQYF.